This T cell receptor (beta chain) came from a study of early T cells in non-severe SARS-CoV-2 infection. Overall study context: Bulk RNA taken from unsorted whole blood was sequenced, leaving chains unpaired. Study conclusions and caveats: CD4 and private specificities were missed by VDJdb matching, which favored anti-spike CD8 responses.

Concerning this clonotype: What it binds is not known.

V was trimmed by 8 bases and J by 5 bases, leaving 9 bases between them. CDR3 length: 11 residues. Unique molecular identifiers were affixed to single, distinct cDNA molecules. TCRdb re-called the 5' RACE reads through MiXCR, storing one row per CDR3 protein. The profile shows about 59,000 distinct CDR3 sequences, roughly an eighth of them singletons. The origin of this receptor is an adult who was a healthcare worker with PCR-confirmed SARS-CoV-2 infection or an uninfected control (not recorded which). This sample comprised whole blood, obtained at baseline. The chain combines TRBV12-3 or TRBV12-4 with TRBJ1-1; D is unclear. CDR3 DNA sequence: TGTGCCAGCGTAACATGGACTGAAGCTTTCTTT. Translation gives CASVTWTEAFF.